These 21 T cell receptor beta chains were sequenced from one sample in a study of blood T cell repertoires in COVID-19. The method was immunoSEQ multiplex PCR; TCRdb's version includes in-frame clones alone and lacks a portion of them. The table lists about 140,000 clones, 77% of them singletons. The material sequenced was peripheral blood. These receptors all come from a woman in her forties or fifties with active or convalescent COVID-19.

This clone was recorded a few times. The same CDR3 also results from other DNA sequences found in this sample. The V call is TRBV5-1, the J call TRBJ2-7; no reliable D call. V lost 0 bases and J lost 4, with 8 bases in between. CDR1 is SGHRS, CDR2 YFSETQ, per germline. The CDR3 runs 13 residues. The CDR3 DNA reads as TGCGCCAGCAGCTTGGGGCTCGGGTACGAGCAGTACTTC. It is translated as CASSLGLGYEQYF.

This clone was counted once. The chain employs TRBV30 and TRBJ1-2, with 8 positions matching TRBD1. Germline V gene sequence: CDR1 GTSNPN, CDR2 SVGIG (reference sequence). This CDR3 spans 13 amino acids. Trimming took 4 bases from V and 4 from J; bases not matched to a gene: 5. CDR3 in amino acids: CAWNPGGSYGYTF. The CDR3 DNA reads TGTGCCTGGAACCCAGGGGGCTCCTATGGCTACACCTTC.

DNA of the CDR3: TGTGCCAGCAGCATCACTAGCACAGATACGCAGTATTTT. It is translated as CASSITSTDTQYF. The chain employs TRBV5-4 and TRBJ2-3; no clear D gene. Trimming removed 4 bases from V and 0 bases from J, with 6 bases in between. Germline V lookup: CDR1 SGHNT, CDR2 YYREEE (reference sequence). The CDR3 sequence is 13 residues long.

This chain uses TRBV7-2 with TRBJ2-7; D is undetermined. Germline CDR1 and CDR2: SGHTA and FQGNSA. This CDR3 is built from 13 residues. The V end lost 4 bases, the J end lost 3 bases, and 10 bases lay between the germline ends. The CDR3 is CASSSQLNYEQYF. The CDR3 DNA reads TGTGCCAGCAGCTCCCAACTCAACTACGAGCAGTACTTC.

Only one count was recorded for this clone. The rearrangement joins TRBV18 to TRBJ2-3; 7 nucleotides agree with TRBD2. CDR3 length equals 14 residues. CDR1 KGHSH and CDR2 LQKENI come from the germline V gene. The V gene end was trimmed by 6 bases and the J gene end by 0 bases; junction bases not matched to a gene: 3. Written as DNA, the CDR3 is TGTGCCAGCTCCCCCGGGGGGAGCACAGATACGCAGTATTTT. It specifies CASSPGGSTDTQYF. Based on the CDR3 plus reference TRBV18 and TRBJ2-3, the full variable domain is NAGVMQNPRHLVRRRGQEARLRCSPMKGHSHVYWYRQLPEEGLKFMVYLQKENIIDESGMPKERFSAEFPKEGPSILRIQQVVRGDSAAYFCASSPGGSTDTQYFGPGTRLTVL.

This clone has just a few counts. V usage is TRBV7-2 and J usage is TRBJ1-6; D might be TRBD1 (5 bases). The CDR3 has 16 residues. Germline V gives CDR1 SGHTA, CDR2 FQGNSA. The V gene lost 5 bases and the J gene lost 8 bases, with 19 bases spanning the gap. The CDR3 nucleotides are TGTGCCAGCAGCCACAGGAGTCAGGGCGCGGATTCACCCCTCCACTTT. Its translation is CASSHRSQGADSPLHF.

This chain's CDR3 is CASSSLVPDTQYF. As DNA, the CDR3 is TGTGCCAGCAGCTCCTTAGTGCCAGATACGCAGTATTTT. This rearrangement joins TRBV7-2 to TRBJ2-3; no clear D gene. The V and J ends lost 4 bases and 4 bases respectively, with 9 bases between them. This CDR3 is 13 amino acids long. Looked up from germline, CDR1 is SGHTA and CDR2 is FQGNSA.

The V and J genes are TRBV7-2 and TRBJ1-2; tentatively, D is TRBD1 (5 bases). The CDR3 runs 15 residues. Trimming pared 1 base from V and 6 bases from J, leaving 15 bases between. Per germline, CDR1 SGHTA and CDR2 FQGNSA. The CDR3 reads CASSLVGATHDGYTF. The CDR3 DNA is TGTGCCAGCAGCTTAGTAGGGGCCACCCATGATGGCTACACCTTC. The full variable domain, with the rest looked up from reference TRBV7-2 and TRBJ1-2, is GAGVSQSPSNKVTEKGKDVELRCDPISGHTALYWYRQSLGQGLEFLIYFQGNSAPDKSGLPSDRFSAERTGGSVSTLTIQRTQQEDSAVYLCASSLVGATHDGYTFGSGTRLTVV.

This clone was found once. The chain couples TRBV7-9 to TRBJ1-2; 7 nucleotides line up with TRBD1. The CDR3 has 17 amino acids. CDR1 and CDR2 from the germline V gene are SEHNR and FQNEAQ (reference sequence). Trimming removed 6 bases from V and 5 bases from J; junction bases left unmatched: 18. The CDR3, as DNA: TGTGCCAGCAGGCCCCGAGACAGGGAAGGGCCCAGATATGGCTACACCTTC. Amino acids: CASRPRDREGPRYGYTF.

The V call is TRBV24-1, the J call TRBJ2-1, with D possibly TRBD1 on 5 matching bases. Trimming pared 4 bases from V and 3 bases from J, leaving 9 bases between. The length of the CDR3 is 14 residues. The germline CDR1 and CDR2 sequences are KGHDR and SFDVKD. CDR3 region: CATSEGRVYNEQFF. The DNA of the CDR3 is TGTGCCACCAGTGAGGGGCGCGTCTACAATGAGCAGTTCTTC.

The chain recombines TRBV2 with TRBJ2-5, with D possibly matching TRBD1 (7 bases). This CDR3 has 15 residues. Germline CDR1 SNHLY, CDR2 FYNNEI. V dropped 3 bases and J dropped 4 bases, with 15 bases sitting between them. CDR3 amino acids: CASSERRAGGETQYF. CDR3 in DNA: TGTGCCAGCAGTGAGAGGAGGGCAGGGGGAGAGACCCAGTACTTC. Supplemented by reference TRBV2 and TRBJ2-5, the full variable domain reads EPEVTQTPSHQVTQMGQEVILRCVPISNHLYFYWYRQILGQKVEFLVSFYNNEISEKSEIFDDQFSVERPDGSNFTLKIRSTKLEDSAMYFCASSERRAGGETQYFGPGTRLLVL.

The chain is built from TRBV29-1 and TRBJ1-2, with D possibly TRBD1 on 5 matching bases. Germline assignment: CDR1 SQVTM and CDR2 ANQGSEA. Trimming cost V 1 base and J 7 bases, with 10 bases left between them. This CDR3 comprises 12 residues. CDR3 sequence reads: CSVEVGRGGYTF. As DNA, the CDR3 is TGCAGCGTTGAAGTGGGGCGTGGTGGCTACACCTTC.

The J gene is TRBJ1-2, the V gene TRBV28; D remains ambiguous. The germline gives CDR1 MDHEN, CDR2 SYDVKM. V dropped 2 bases and J dropped 2 bases, with 9 bases sitting between them. This CDR3 contains 14 residues. CDR3 loop: CASSLGEGNYGYTF. The CDR3, as DNA: TGTGCCAGCAGTTTAGGCGAGGGCAACTATGGCTACACCTTC.

J is TRBJ2-5 and V is TRBV2; no clear D. This CDR3 is 14 amino acids long. CDR1 is SNHLY, CDR2 FYNNEI, per germline. Trimming took off 1 base at V and 1 base at J, with 7 bases between the two ends. The CDR3: CASSEDYFQETQYF. CDR3 DNA sequence: TGTGCCAGCAGTGAAGACTACTTCCAAGAGACCCAGTACTTC.

This chain links TRBV5-4 with TRBJ1-1; possibly TRBD1 for D (5 bases). The CDR3 covers 13 residues. The ends were cut back, 3 bases at V and 4 bases at J, with 10 bases in the middle. Germline CDR1 reads SGHNT; CDR2 reads YYREEE (reference sequence). CDR3: CASSSSGGTEAFF. The CDR3 nucleotides read TGTGCCAGCAGCTCGTCGGGGGGCACTGAAGCTTTCTTT.

The chain is built from TRBV18 and TRBJ2-1, with 9 bases matching TRBD2. Germline V lookup: CDR1 KGHSH, CDR2 LQKENI. There are 17 residues in the CDR3. J was trimmed by 0 bases and V by 2 bases; bases with no gene match: 5. The CDR3 here is CASSPDGSGSSYNEQFF. DNA for the CDR3: TGTGCCAGCTCACCAGACGGTAGCGGGAGCTCCTACAATGAGCAGTTCTTC.

This clone appeared a few times. V is TRBV2 and J is TRBJ2-2, with D unresolved. Germline values: CDR1 SNHLY, CDR2 FYNNEI. V was clipped by 2 bases and J by 3 bases, with 13 bases between them. CDR3 length: 16 amino acids. The CDR3 DNA reads as TGTGCCAGCAGTGAAAGAGGCCTACACCACACCGGGGAGCTGTTTTTT. Protein: CASSERGLHHTGELFF.

The sample holds one count of this clone. J is TRBJ1-4 and V is TRBV2; D call uncertain. CDR1 is SNHLY, CDR2 FYNNEI, per germline. CDR3 length: 12 amino acids. The V end was cut by 1 base, the J end by 6 bases, with 3 bases between. The CDR3 DNA reads as TGTGCCAGCAGTGAAGTATATGAAAAACTGTTTTTT. This translates into CASSEVYEKLFF.

The chain combines TRBV30 with TRBJ2-6, with D tentatively TRBD2 (5 bases). Trimming pared 7 bases from V and 4 bases from J, leaving 17 bases between. The CDR3 has 15 residues. Germline CDR1 reads GTSNPN; CDR2 reads SVGIG (reference sequence). The CDR3 region is CAFQGSSSGANVLTF. DNA for the CDR3: TGTGCCTTCCAAGGGAGCTCCTCCGGGGCCAACGTCCTGACTTTC.

The rearrangement links TRBV11-2 to TRBJ2-1, with 8 bases matching TRBD2. J gave up 3 bases and V 4 bases, and 8 bases lay outside the gene matches. In germline, CDR1 is SGHAT, CDR2 FQNNGV. The CDR3 spans 16 residues. CDR3 in amino acids: CASSWGLAGSYNEQFF. CDR3 bases: TGTGCCAGCAGCTGGGGGCTAGCGGGCAGCTACAATGAGCAGTTCTTC.

This clone was detected a few times. The chain links TRBV13 to TRBJ2-1; 8 bases are shared with TRBD2. The CDR3 loop spans 15 amino acids. CDR1 is PRHDT and CDR2 is FYEKMQ in the germline V gene (reference sequence). The junction had 6 bases not matched to a gene; V was cut back by 3 bases and J by 5 bases. Here the CDR3 reads CASSFAGRVNNEQFF. The CDR3 DNA reads as TGTGCCAGCAGCTTTGCCGGGAGGGTTAACAATGAGCAGTTCTTC.